A selection of T cell receptor beta chains follows, all from one sample in a study of beta chain features in type 1 diabetes. Data came from immunoSEQ multiplex PCR; TCRdb stores just in-frame clones and leaves some out. Of approximately 300,000 clones listed, around 10% are singletons. Sequenced: naive CD4+ T cells from blood. These receptors were collected from a woman in her 30s in good health. The CDR3 runs from the conserved cysteine through the conserved F or W. The order of the fields is V gene, clone size, D gene, CDR3 length, J gene, CDR3 DNA, CDR3 protein. A D gene is named only where the DNA matches it firmly. The listing skips clone size in some rows; elsewhere it reads once, few, many or a size class.

>TRBV4-2|few|TRBD2|18|TRBJ2-3
TGTGCCAGCAGCCATCACACCGAGACTAGCGGTTCCACAGATACGCAGTATTTT
CASSHHTETSGSTDTQYF
>TRBV6-1|NA|TRBD2|16|TRBJ2-7
TGTGCCAGCAGTGGACATAGCGGGAGTAAGGTCTACGAGCAGTACTTC
CASSGHSGSKVYEQYF
>TRBV5-1|few|NA|16|TRBJ2-5
TGCGCCAGCAGCTTAAGAGGGCAGGTGGCCCAAGAGACCCAGTACTTC
CASSLRGQVAQETQYF
>TRBV7-8|NA|TRBD2|16|TRBJ2-7
TGTGCCAGCAGCTTAGAGGCTAGCGGGTCCTCCTACGAGCAGTACTTC
CASSLEASGSSYEQYF
>TRBV19|NA|TRBD2|17|TRBJ2-1
TGTGCCAGTAGCTGGACGAGCGGGAGGGGTTCCTACAATGAGCAGTTCTTC
CASSWTSGRGSYNEQFF
>TRBV7-9|NA|TRBD2|16|TRBJ2-5
TGTGCCAGCAGCTTTGCTAGCGGGAGGGGAGGAGAGACCCAGTACTTC
CASSFASGRGGETQYF
>TRBV5-4|few|TRBD2|18|TRBJ2-1
TGTGCCAGCAGCTTGGCTAACCCCGGGACTAGCGGGAGAAATGAGCAGTTCTTC
CASSLANPGTSGRNEQFF
>TRBV6-6|few|TRBD1|16|TRBJ2-6
TGTGCCAGCAGCCGGGACAGGGGGCTCGGGGCCAACGTCCTGACTTTC
CASSRDRGLGANVLTF
>TRBV7-9|few|NA|14|TRBJ2-3
TGTGCCAGCAGCTTAGCCGGGAGCACAGATACGCAGTATTTT
CASSLAGSTDTQYF
>TRBV5-6|NA|TRBD1|15|TRBJ2-1
TGTGCCAGCAGCGCGAGGGGGCGATTGGTCTATGAGCAGTTCTTC
CASSARGRLVYEQFF
>TRBV10-3|NA|TRBD2|16|TRBJ2-5
TGTGCCATCAGTCAGGGACTAGCGGGAGGGAAAGAGACCCAGTACTTC
CAISQGLAGGKETQYF
>TRBV28|NA|NA|13|TRBJ1-1
TGTGCCATCATCCGTCGGAGGAACACTGAAGCTTTCTTT
CAIIRRRNTEAFF
>TRBV7-6|few|TRBD2|19|TRBJ2-1
TGTGCCAGCAGCAGAAGACCGGGACTAGCGGACGCCTCCTACAATGAGCAGTTCTTC
CASSRRPGLADASYNEQFF
>TRBV6-5|NA|TRBD2|15|TRBJ2-2
TGTGCCAGCAGGTTGACGGGGGGGAGCTACGGGGAGCTGTTTTTT
CASRLTGGSYGELFF
>TRBV5-1|few|NA|15|TRBJ2-1
TGCGCCAGCAGCCTAGAAGGGAGTTGGGGCAATGAGCAGTTCTTC
CASSLEGSWGNEQFF
>TRBV30|few|TRBD1|16|TRBJ1-5
TGTGCCTGGAGTGGCGGCGGGACAGACCCTTTTCAGCCCCAGCATTTT
CAWSGGGTDPFQPQHF
>TRBV5-1|NA|NA|12|TRBJ2-3
TGCGCCAGCAGCTTGCCGGGAGATACGCAGTATTTT
CASSLPGDTQYF
>TRBV10-3|NA|TRBD1|11|TRBJ1-1
TGTGCCACCGGGACAGGGTCACTCGCTTTCTTT
CATGTGSLAFF